The T cell receptor beta chain described here comes from a study of STAT5B mutations in CD4+ large granular lymphocyte leukemia. In the authors' workflow: A clonotype over 5% of the repertoire counted as a possible leukemic clone, around 61 overall. The repertoire was sequenced with immunoSEQ multiplex PCR; TCRdb's copy has only in-frame clones and lacks some. For V, J and clone size, that table is used; D and trimming come from the DNA. The sample lists some 5,900 clones, around 74% occurring once. The ends lost 6 bases at V and 5 bases at J; junction bases unmatched: 3. The CDR3 length is 12 residues. Per germline, CDR1 MNHEY and CDR2 SMNVEV (reference sequence).

Sample: PBMCs. This TCR was recovered from a man older than 75 with CD4+ T-cell large granular lymphocyte leukemia. The chain combines TRBV27 with TRBJ1-1, with 7 bases identical to TRBD1. This CDR3 reads CASRQGNTEAFF. The CDR3 nucleotides read TGTGCCAGCAGACAGGGGAATACTGAAGCTTTCTTT.